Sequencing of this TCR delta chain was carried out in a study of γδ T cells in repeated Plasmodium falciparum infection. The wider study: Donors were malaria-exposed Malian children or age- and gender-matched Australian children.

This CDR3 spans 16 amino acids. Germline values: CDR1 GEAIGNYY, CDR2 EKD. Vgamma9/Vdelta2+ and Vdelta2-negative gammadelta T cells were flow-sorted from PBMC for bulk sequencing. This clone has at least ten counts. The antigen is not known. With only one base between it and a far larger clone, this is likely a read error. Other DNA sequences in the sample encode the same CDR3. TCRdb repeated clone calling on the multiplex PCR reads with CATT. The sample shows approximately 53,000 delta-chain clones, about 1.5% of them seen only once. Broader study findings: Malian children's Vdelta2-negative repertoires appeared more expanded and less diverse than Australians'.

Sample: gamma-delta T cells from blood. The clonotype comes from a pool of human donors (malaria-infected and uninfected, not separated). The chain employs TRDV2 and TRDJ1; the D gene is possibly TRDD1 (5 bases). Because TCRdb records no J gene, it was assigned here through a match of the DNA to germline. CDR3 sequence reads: CACEDTIVGQIYKLIF. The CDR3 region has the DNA TGCGCCTGTGAGGACACTATAGTGGGACAGATATACAAACTCATCTTT.